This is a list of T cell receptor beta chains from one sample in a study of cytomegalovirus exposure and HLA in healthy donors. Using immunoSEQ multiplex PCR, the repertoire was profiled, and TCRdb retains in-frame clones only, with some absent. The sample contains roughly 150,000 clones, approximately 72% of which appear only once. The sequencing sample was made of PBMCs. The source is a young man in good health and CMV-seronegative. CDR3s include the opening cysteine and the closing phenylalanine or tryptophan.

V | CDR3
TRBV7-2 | CASSPGGGYEQYF
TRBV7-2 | CASSLPGTSPSGANVLTF
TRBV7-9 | CASSLGGGLFTDTQYF
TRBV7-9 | CASSLGQGATEAFF
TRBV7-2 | CASRRDYPNEQFF
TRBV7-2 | CASSLGAGGPDEQYF
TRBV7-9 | CSSSETGFKAFF
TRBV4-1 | CASSQVGTEGEQYF
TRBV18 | CASSPSAGEGYNEQFF
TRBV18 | CASSLGQGALDTEAFF
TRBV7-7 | CASSSTRESYEQYF
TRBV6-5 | CASRPGGTDNVDSFF
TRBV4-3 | CASSQDGGLAVNTGELFF
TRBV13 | CATHQAGDGARNEQFF
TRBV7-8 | CASSSTQGAGNTIYF
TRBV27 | CASSFRQDEQFF
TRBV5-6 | CASSLAAWEQYF
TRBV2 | CASRGNTIYF
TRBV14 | CASSQGAGEAFF
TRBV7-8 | CASSLEGEGPTYEQYF
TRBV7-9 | CASSSGHTNTEAFF
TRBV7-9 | CASSPSGTGNTGELFF
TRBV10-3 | CAIRDQGTGGGLGYEQYF
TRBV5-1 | CASSLDRDKVTYEQYF
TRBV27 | CASSPSSSYEQYF
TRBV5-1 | CASSDLTGGNMNTEAFF
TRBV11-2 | CASSLGTGKKLSTEAFF
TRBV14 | CASSQQGGSSYNEQFF
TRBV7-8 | CASGLPGQGNEKLFF